These 25 T cell receptor beta chains were all obtained from the same sample, sequenced in a study of shared clonotypes between healthy human individuals. Produced via immunoSEQ multiplex PCR; TCRdb's table is partial and in-frame only. Counted here are 740,000 or so clones, 55% to 85% occurring once; the ten biggest clones make up around 2%. Sequencing was performed on memory CD4+ T cells sorted from blood. As for subset: CD45RA-negative fraction. These receptors originate from a woman under 40 in good health.

This clone was detected only a few times. This rearrangement joins TRBV5-8 to TRBJ1-5, with unresolved D. Trimming cost V 0 bases and J 6 bases, with 4 bases left between them. The germline gives CDR1 SGHTS, CDR2 YDEGEE. The CDR3 contains 12 residues. The CDR3 here is CASSLDRQPQHF. The CDR3, as DNA: TGTGCCAGCAGCTTGGACCGTCAGCCCCAGCATTTT.

The chain links TRBV6-5 to TRBJ1-4; D not certain. This CDR3 has 13 amino acids. Trimming stripped 4 bases from V and 2 bases from J, with 5 bases between. CDR1 and CDR2 from the germline V gene are MNHEY and SVGAGI. Written as DNA, the CDR3 is TGTGCCAGCAGTTTTTCGACTAATGAAAAACTGTTTTTT. It specifies CASSFSTNEKLFF.

V and J are TRBV28 and TRBJ2-2; 7 nucleotides agree with TRBD2. Germline values: CDR1 MDHEN, CDR2 SYDVKM. This CDR3 is built from 16 residues. Trimming removed 5 bases from V and 3 bases from J; junction bases left unmatched: 9. The CDR3 DNA follows: TGTGCCAGCAGTCACCGGGACTACTCATACACCGGGGAGCTGTTTTTT. This translates into CASSHRDYSYTGELFF.

The chain employs TRBV5-1 and TRBJ2-1, with D perhaps TRBD1 (5 bases). CDR1 is SGHRS, CDR2 YFSETQ, per germline. V was shortened by 5 bases and J by 6 bases, with 15 bases between the two germline ends. This CDR3 region has 14 residues. The CDR3 protein is CASSQGGRINEQFF. For the CDR3, the DNA is TGCGCCAGCAGTCAGGGTGGACGGATCAATGAGCAGTTCTTC.

The chain carries TRBV5-1 and TRBJ2-1, with TRBD2 matching 7 bases. With 0 bases clipped from V and 4 bases from J, the junction kept 4 bases outside the gene matches. Germline values: CDR1 SGHRS, CDR2 YFSETQ. This CDR3 has 15 residues. CDR3 region: CASSLGAGVYNEQFF. The CDR3 DNA sequence: TGCGCCAGCAGCTTGGGGGCGGGAGTTTACAATGAGCAGTTCTTC.

This clone was recorded at least ten times. The chain joins TRBV2 to TRBJ2-5; D might be TRBD2 (5 bases). The CDR3 is made up of 17 amino acids. Trimming cost V 2 bases and J 3 bases, with 19 bases left between them. CDR1 and CDR2 from the germline V gene are SNHLY and FYNNEI. The CDR3, as DNA: TGTGCCAGCAGTGAACCACCCCTGAGGGAAGGTGAAGAGACCCAGTACTTC. The encoded protein is CASSEPPLREGEETQYF.

This rearrangement joins TRBV28 to TRBJ1-2; 10 positions agree with TRBD1. CDR1 is MDHEN, CDR2 SYDVKM, per germline. J lost 3 bases, V lost 5 bases, and 9 bases had no gene match. The CDR3 covers 16 residues. CDR3 in DNA: TGTGCCAGCAGTACCGGCTTAGGGACAGGGGACTATGGCTACACCTTC. This translates into CASSTGLGTGDYGYTF.

This chain uses TRBV6-1 with TRBJ2-7; tentatively, D is TRBD1 or TRBD2 (5 bases each). This CDR3 region has 13 residues. The germline V and J ends were trimmed by 7 bases and 2 bases, with 12 bases remaining between them. CDR1 MNHNS and CDR2 SASEGT come from the germline V gene. The CDR3 nucleotides read TGTGCCAGCATGGGGGACGCAACCTACGAGCAGTACTTC. Translated: CASMGDATYEQYF.

This chain links TRBV7-2 with TRBJ1-1; possible D gene TRBD1, 5 bases. The CDR3 contains 15 residues. Germline loops: CDR1 SGHTA, CDR2 FQGNSA. V lost 3 bases and J 3 bases, leaving 14 bases between the germline ends. CDR3 residues: CASSLRQSVYTEAFF. Written as DNA, the CDR3 is TGTGCCAGCAGCTTGAGACAGTCAGTATACACTGAAGCTTTCTTT.

The chain links TRBV11-3 to TRBJ2-4; no clear D gene. Trimming took 0 bases from V and 7 from J, leaving 7 bases between them. This CDR3 is 13 amino acids long. Per the germline V gene, CDR1 is SGHNT and CDR2 is YENEEA. CDR3 sequence reads: CASSLDFGNIQYF. The CDR3 DNA reads TGTGCCAGCAGCTTAGATTTTGGGAACATTCAGTACTTC.

This clone was seen once. The rearrangement joins TRBV5-1 to TRBJ2-2, with 7 bases identical to TRBD2. The CDR3 is 15 amino acids. V trimming: 5 bases; J trimming: 4 bases; junction bases outside the gene matches: 8. Germline-derived CDR1 and CDR2 are SGHRS and YFSETQ. CDR3 in amino acids: CASRSGTTSTGELFF. CDR3 DNA: TGCGCCAGCAGATCCGGGACTACCAGCACCGGGGAGCTGTTTTTT.

The chain employs TRBV30 and TRBJ2-7, with D unresolved. Deletions cut 5 bases from V and 7 bases from J, with 15 bases between. Per germline, CDR1 GTSNPN and CDR2 SVGIG (reference sequence). The CDR3 consists of 12 residues. CDR3 DNA: TGTGCCTGGGGCGGCTTCTCGAGGGAGCAGTACTTC. This sequence encodes CAWGGFSREQYF.

V gene TRBV7-2 combines with J gene TRBJ2-5; the D gene is possibly TRBD1 (6 bases). Per the germline V gene, CDR1 is SGHTA and CDR2 is FQGNSA. Trimming cost V 5 bases and J 4 bases, with 14 bases left between them. The CDR3 length is 14 residues. The chain's CDR3 is CASSDAGTRETQYF. The CDR3 DNA reads TGTGCCAGCAGCGACGCCGGGACACGAGAGACCCAGTACTTC.

This clone has just a few counts. The sample holds other DNA sequences that translate to the same CDR3. The chain links TRBV2 to TRBJ2-1; D is uncertain. This CDR3 comprises 14 residues. The V gene's germline CDR1 is SNHLY and CDR2 FYNNEI. The V end was cut by 4 bases, the J end by 0 bases, with 7 bases between. As DNA, the CDR3 is TGTGCCAGCAGTGGCCTCATCTCCTACAATGAGCAGTTCTTC. The encoded protein is CASSGLISYNEQFF.

The V call is TRBV11-2, the J call TRBJ1-4, with a tentative D call TRBD1 (5 bases). The V end lost 5 bases, the J end lost 6 bases, and 16 bases lay between the germline ends. CDR3 length: 15 amino acids. The V gene's germline CDR1 is SGHAT and CDR2 FQNNGV. Here the CDR3 reads CASSLRMGTDEKLFF. DNA for the CDR3: TGTGCCAGCAGCCTCAGGATGGGGACGGATGAAAAACTGTTTTTT.

The chain joins TRBV9 to TRBJ2-1, with 7 bases aligning to TRBD1. The CDR3 has 15 amino acids. Looked up from germline, CDR1 is SGDLS and CDR2 is YYNGEE. The V segment lost 3 bases and the J segment 3 bases; nucleotides outside the gene matches: 6. The CDR3 nucleotides are TGTGCCAGCAGCGGCTACAGGGGTCGCTACAATGAGCAGTTCTTC. As protein: CASSGYRGRYNEQFF.

V and J are TRBV11-3 and TRBJ2-2, with 12 positions matching TRBD2. Unmatched junction bases numbered 2, after V lost 5 bases and J lost 1 base. This CDR3 region has 16 residues. Germline values: CDR1 SGHNT, CDR2 YENEEA. CDR3 sequence: CASSGGLAGNTGELFF. The CDR3 region has the DNA TGTGCCAGCAGCGGGGGACTAGCGGGGAACACCGGGGAGCTGTTTTTT.

The chain combines TRBV11-2 with TRBJ2-5; 10 bases are a match to TRBD2. The ends lost 5 bases at V and 4 bases at J; junction bases unmatched: 10. Germline V lookup: CDR1 SGHAT, CDR2 FQNNGV. This CDR3 comprises 16 residues. The CDR3 sequence is CASSQSLAGAPETQYF. Written as DNA, the CDR3 is TGTGCCAGCAGCCAGTCGCTAGCGGGAGCGCCAGAGACCCAGTACTTC.

V gene TRBV5-6 combines with J gene TRBJ2-1; 9 bases agree with TRBD2. This CDR3 is 16 amino acids long. After removal of 1 base from V and 1 base from J, the junction contained 3 bases not matched to a gene. Germline V gene data show CDR1 as SGHDT and CDR2 as YYEEEE. CDR3 in DNA: TGTGCCAGCAGCTTGCGCGGGAGGGTATCCTACAATGAGCAGTTCTTC. It yields the protein CASSLRGRVSYNEQFF.

This chain joins TRBV4-1 and TRBJ2-1, with TRBD2 identical over 12 bases. Looked up from germline, CDR1 is MGHRA and CDR2 is YSYEKL. This CDR3 comprises 17 residues. J gave up 0 bases and V 4 bases, and 4 bases lay outside the gene matches. The CDR3 loop reads CASSPLAGGASYNEQFF. The CDR3 nucleotides are TGCGCCAGCAGCCCTCTAGCGGGAGGGGCCTCCTACAATGAGCAGTTCTTC.

This clone was counted many times. The chain employs TRBV30 and TRBJ1-1, with a possible D match to TRBD1 (6 bases). CDR3 length equals 13 residues. Trimming removed 2 bases at V and 2 bases at J, with 9 bases between. Germline CDR1 is GTSNPN and CDR2 is SVGIG (reference sequence). The CDR3 reads CAWSNRANTEAFF. Written as DNA, the CDR3 is TGTGCCTGGAGTAACAGGGCCAACACTGAAGCTTTCTTT.

This clone is a singleton in its sample. The chain employs TRBV28 and TRBJ1-2, with TRBD1 as a possible D gene (6 bases). The ends were cut back, 2 bases at V and 8 bases at J, with 18 bases in the middle. This CDR3 is 15 amino acids long. Germline CDR1 MDHEN, CDR2 SYDVKM. The CDR3 DNA reads as TGTGCCAGCAGTTTAGCACAGGGAAGATTAGGCGGCTACACCTTC. It yields the protein CASSLAQGRLGGYTF.

The chain has TRBV29-1 and TRBJ1-1; no clear D gene. V was cut by 5 bases and J by 8 bases, with 18 bases left in between. The CDR3 loop spans 13 amino acids. Germline CDR1 SQVTM, CDR2 ANQGSEA. CDR3 DNA sequence: TGCAGCGTTAGGACCGGGCCCCCCTCCGAAGCTTTCTTT. It yields the protein CSVRTGPPSEAFF.

V is TRBV19 and J is TRBJ1-5; D may be TRBD1 (5 bases). Trimming removed 5 bases at V and 0 bases at J, with 11 bases between. The CDR3 runs 15 residues. Per the germline V gene, CDR1 is LNHDA and CDR2 is SQIVND (reference sequence). This CDR3 reads CASSVGVNSNQPQHF. In DNA form, the CDR3 reads TGTGCCAGTAGTGTAGGGGTCAATAGCAATCAGCCCCAGCATTTT. Supplemented by reference TRBV19 and TRBJ1-5, the full variable domain reads DGGITQSPKYLFRKEGQNVTLSCEQNLNHDAMYWYRQDPGQGLRLIYYSQIVNDFQKGDIAEGYSVSREKKESFPLTVTSAQKNPTAFYLCASSVGVNSNQPQHFGDGTRLSIL.

J is TRBJ2-3 and V is TRBV9; TRBD1 or TRBD2 may be the D gene (5 bases each). This CDR3 region has 15 residues. V was clipped by 0 bases and J by 5 bases, with 13 bases between them. The germline V gene has CDR1 SGDLS and CDR2 YYNGEE. The CDR3 loop reads CASSVGWGPGDTQYF. CDR3 DNA sequence: TGTGCCAGCAGCGTAGGGTGGGGACCAGGAGATACGCAGTATTTT.